This TCR beta chain was identified in a study of T cell repertoires in cytomegalovirus infection. MiXCR, applied by TCRdb to the reads, yields one record per CDR3 protein. Of about 740,000 distinct CDR3 sequences in the sample, around 31% were seen once. This clonotype appeared a few times. The antigen remains unidentified. Germline V gives CDR1 SGHVS, CDR2 FQNEAQ. With 1 base clipped from V and 5 bases from J, the junction kept 7 bases outside the gene matches. CDR3 size: 17 residues. Specimen: cultured PBMCs, collected from culture after CMV antigen stimulation. This sequence was found in a human donor in good health (CMV status not recorded). Some clones in this sample may be carry-over from other donors' samples. The rearrangement joins TRBV7-8 to TRBJ2-5; 13 nucleotides line up with TRBD2. CDR3 DNA sequence: TGTGCCAGCAGCTTAGGGCCACTAGCGGGAGGGTGGGAGACCCAGTACTTC. It is translated as CASSLGPLAGGWETQYF. The full variable domain, its missing parts supplied by reference TRBV7-8 and TRBJ2-5, is GAGVSQSPRYKVAKRGQDVALRCDPISGHVSLFWYQQALGQGPEFLTYFQNEAQLDKSGLPSDRFFAERPEGSVSTLKIQRTQQEDSAVYLCASSLGPLAGGWETQYFGPGTRLLVL.